What follows are 6 T cell receptor gamma chains derived from one specimen sequenced in a study of Vδ1+ human thymocytes (dated by TCRdb to the late 2010s). Summary of the overall study and its limitations: In contrast to oligoclonal peripheral blood repertoires, thymic TRG and TRD repertoires appeared to be highly polyclonal with Gaussian CDR3 length distributions.

Sequencing instrument: Illumina MiSeq. RNA extraction was carried out with the RNeasy mini kit, and reverse transcription was then done using Superscript III. To generate the CDR3 amplicons, a multiplex PCR was run using pooled V-gene forward primers together with a constant-region reverse primer that carried Illumina adaptor overhangs. TCRdb reprocessed the public reads with the caller CATT; rows with the same DNA were merged afterwards. Within this sample are about 36,000 gamma-chain clones, with 20% of them counted one time only. Less than 2% of the sample is in the top ten clones. These receptors' antigens are unknown. Sequenced sample: Vdelta1+ gamma-delta thymocytes from the thymus. Sample cell subset or site, as interpreted from the label and publication: FACS-sorted CD3+ TCRalphabeta- TCRVdelta1+ TCRVdelta2- thymocytes. The receptor set was obtained from a girl younger than two who had congenital heart surgery.

This clone was detected a few times. The gene calls are TRGV9 and TRGJ1 or TRGJ2. CDR1 is GITISATS, CDR2 ISYDGTV, per germline (reference sequence). CDR3 size: 15 residues. V was clipped by 0 bases and J by 5 bases; unmatched bases: 10. CDR3 sequence (DNA): TGTGCCTTGTGGGAGGTGCAGAGGCTAAATTATAAGAAACTCTTT. Encoded protein: CALWEVQRLNYKKLF.

The chain uses TRGV4 and TRGJ1 or TRGJ2. CDR1 is EGSTGY, CDR2 YDSYTSSV, per germline. This CDR3 comprises 14 residues. With V trimmed by 1 base and J by 3 bases, 6 bases remained unmatched. Written as DNA, the CDR3 is TGTGCCACCTGGGATGGTGTTTTTTATTATAAGAAACTCTTT. Encoded protein: CATWDGVFYYKKLF.

This clone was detected a few times. V gene TRGV4 combines with J gene TRGJ1 or TRGJ2. This CDR3 is 13 amino acids long. V trimming: 2 bases; J trimming: 8 bases; junction bases outside the gene matches: 9. Germline CDR1 reads EGSTGY; CDR2 reads YDSYTSSV. CDR3 region: CATWDEWRDKKLF. CDR3 coding DNA: TGTGCCACCTGGGATGAATGGAGGGATAAGAAACTCTTT.

This clone was recorded a few times. In the same sample, other DNA sequences code for this CDR3. The V call is TRGV2, the J call TRGJ1 or TRGJ2. In germline, CDR1 is EGSNGY, CDR2 YDSYNSKV. The CDR3 sequence is 13 residues long. V dropped 4 bases and J dropped 3; count of bases not matched to a gene: 6. CDR3 region: CATWDVPYYKKLF. The CDR3 coding sequence is TGTGCCACCTGGGATGTACCTTATTATAAGAAACTCTTT.

By share, this clone counts as medium-sized. Other nucleotide sequences from this sample produce the same CDR3. The V and J genes are TRGV8 and TRGJ1 or TRGJ2. The V gene end was trimmed by 2 bases and the J gene end by 0 bases; junction bases not matched to a gene: 1. The CDR3 has 13 amino acids. The germline CDR1 and CDR2 sequences are VENAVY and YDSYNSRV. CDR3 in DNA: TGTGCCACCTGGGATACGAATTATTATAAGAAACTCTTT. Its translation: CATWDTNYYKKLF.

For this clone: A much larger clone sits a single nucleotide away, making a read error possible. Other DNA sequences of this sample code for an identical CDR3. This chain links TRGV4 with TRGJ1 or TRGJ2. Germline V gene sequence: CDR1 EGSTGY, CDR2 YDSYTSSV. V shed 1 base, J shed 8 bases, and the junction held 2 bases outside the gene matches. The CDR3 extends over 11 amino acids. The CDR3 sequence: CATWDGDKKLF. CDR3 in DNA: TGTGCCACCTGGGATGGTGATAAGAAACTCTTT.